The 28 T cell receptor beta chains in this list originate from one sample, sequenced in a study of blood T cell repertoires in COVID-19. Using immunoSEQ multiplex PCR, the repertoire was profiled, and TCRdb retains in-frame clones only, with some absent. Of 35,000 to 55,000 clones listed, around 88% are singletons. Sequencing used peripheral blood. The receptors were gathered from a human donor in a cohort sampled during active COVID-19.

The chain recombines TRBV5-4 with TRBJ2-7; 7 bases fit TRBD1. CDR1 and CDR2 from the germline V gene are SGHNT and YYREEE (reference sequence). The CDR3 loop spans 15 amino acids. The V segment lost 3 bases and the J segment 7 bases; nucleotides outside the gene matches: 13. CDR3 sequence (DNA): TGTGCCAGCAGCTCAGCCGGGACAGAGGCTCGAGAGCAGTACTTC. Amino acids: CASSSAGTEAREQYF.

The V and J genes are TRBV19 and TRBJ1-5; D ambiguous. The V end was cut by 3 bases, the J end by 6 bases, with 21 bases between. CDR1 and CDR2 (germline): LNHDA, SQIVND (reference sequence). The CDR3 runs 17 residues. CDR3 sequence: CASSIGQDFVLGQPQHF. The CDR3 DNA follows: TGTGCCAGTAGTATCGGTCAGGATTTTGTACTGGGTCAGCCCCAGCATTTT. The variable domain in full, with the rest retrieved from reference TRBV19 and TRBJ1-5, is DGGITQSPKYLFRKEGQNVTLSCEQNLNHDAMYWYRQDPGQGLRLIYYSQIVNDFQKGDIAEGYSVSREKKESFPLTVTSAQKNPTAFYLCASSIGQDFVLGQPQHFGDGTRLSIL.

This chain uses TRBV30 with TRBJ1-1; a possible D gene is TRBD1 (6 bases). CDR1 and CDR2 from the germline V gene are GTSNPN and SVGIG (reference sequence). V dropped 8 bases and J dropped 6 bases, with 22 bases sitting between them. The length of the CDR3 is 14 residues. The DNA for the CDR3 is TGTGCCATGGATCCCCGGGACAAGACCTCTGAAGCTTTCTTT. Protein: CAMDPRDKTSEAFF.

This chain connects TRBV5-1 to TRBJ2-2, with 8 positions matching TRBD2. Germline trimming cut 4 bases from V and 1 base from J; bases unmatched to any gene: 15. Germline CDR1 reads SGHRS; CDR2 reads YFSETQ. The CDR3 covers 19 residues. This CDR3 is CASSPAGALAGLNTGELFF. The DNA for the CDR3 is TGCGCCAGCAGCCCGGCAGGGGCTCTAGCGGGTCTGAACACCGGGGAGCTGTTTTTT.

The J gene is TRBJ2-7, the V gene TRBV27; D may be TRBD2 (6 bases). CDR1 and CDR2 (germline): MNHEY, SMNVEV (reference sequence). The V end lost 6 bases, the J end lost 4 bases, and 16 bases lay between the germline ends. The CDR3 is made up of 14 amino acids. CDR3 DNA: TGTGCCAGCAGCCCTGGGAGGATTTTTTACGAGCAGTACTTC. It is translated as CASSPGRIFYEQYF.

On this clone: A single base is all that separates this from a far larger clone, so a read error is likely. The CDR3 sequence: CPSNDEGALGGYGYTF. DNA of the CDR3: TGCCCCAGCAACGACGAGGGGGCGCTGGGGGGATATGGCTACACCTTC. The chain couples TRBV10-2 to TRBJ1-2; 7 positions match TRBD1. Germline V lookup: CDR1 WSHSY, CDR2 SAAADI. This CDR3 is built from 16 residues.

With respect to this clone: Other DNA sequences from this sample encode an identical CDR3 as well. The V call is TRBV9, the J call TRBJ1-2; 11 bases agree with TRBD1. This CDR3 comprises 15 residues. CDR1 is SGDLS, CDR2 YYNGEE, per germline. V lost 4 bases and J lost 6; bases outside the gene matches: 8. DNA for the CDR3: TGTGCCAGCAGCTCACGGGACAGGGGGGGACATGGCTACACCTTC. It codes for CASSSRDRGGHGYTF. Drawing the rest from reference TRBV9 and TRBJ1-2, the complete variable domain is DSGVTQTPKHLITATGQRVTLRCSPRSGDLSVYWYQQSLDQGLQFLIQYYNGEERAKGNILERFSAQQFPDLHSELNLSSLELGDSALYFCASSSRDRGGHGYTFGSGTRLTVV.

About this clone itself: Other DNA sequences in the sample encode the same CDR3. The rearrangement links TRBV5-4 to TRBJ1-1; D possibly corresponds to TRBD1 (6 bases). V was clipped by 1 base and J by 1 base, with 8 bases between them. Germline lookup yields CDR1 SGHNT and CDR2 YYREEE (reference sequence). This CDR3 has 14 amino acids. The CDR3 sequence is CASSLPDRNTEAFF. The DNA of the CDR3 is TGTGCCAGCAGCTTGCCGGACAGGAACACTGAAGCTTTCTTT.

This chain joins TRBV24-1 and TRBJ1-2; D is perhaps TRBD1 (5 bases). The V and J ends lost 4 bases and 8 bases respectively, with 16 bases between them. Germline CDR1 is KGHDR and CDR2 is SFDVKD. The CDR3 spans 14 residues. CDR3 nucleotide sequence: TGTGCCACCAGTGAACCAGGGAATGGGGTCGGCTACACCTTC. Its translation: CATSEPGNGVGYTF.

The V call is TRBV12-3 or TRBV12-4, the J call TRBJ2-5; perhaps TRBD1 as D (6 bases). V lost 6 bases to trimming and J lost 5 bases, with 13 bases between them. CDR3 length: 13 amino acids. CDR3 region: CASRYVQGETQYF. For the CDR3, the DNA is TGTGCCAGCAGATACGTCCAGGGGGAGACCCAGTACTTC.

CDR3: CASSQGLTISYEQYF. CDR3 coding DNA: TGCGCCAGCAGCCAAGGATTAACAATTTCCTACGAGCAGTACTTC. This sequence joins TRBV4-1 and TRBJ2-7; D gene uncertain. This CDR3 is built from 15 residues. V dropped 1 base and J dropped 1 base, with 11 bases sitting between them. Germline V gene data show CDR1 as MGHRA and CDR2 as YSYEKL.

J is TRBJ2-3 and V is TRBV6-6; D perhaps matches TRBD1 (6 bases). V was pared by 0 bases and J by 2 bases, with 9 bases between. The CDR3 extends over 15 amino acids. Germline V CDR1 and CDR2: MNHNY, SVGAGI (reference sequence). CDR3 DNA sequence: TGTGCCAGCAGTTACTCGTGGGGGCCCACAGATACGCAGTATTTT. As protein: CASSYSWGPTDTQYF.

The chain recombines TRBV5-1 with TRBJ2-5; 10 nucleotides align to TRBD2. The CDR3 runs 15 residues. Per germline, CDR1 SGHRS and CDR2 YFSETQ. V lost 3 bases, J lost 4 bases, and 6 bases stayed unmatched. The CDR3 reads CASSSGTSVGETQYF. CDR3 sequence (DNA): TGCGCCAGCAGCTCCGGGACTAGCGTGGGAGAGACCCAGTACTTC.

V is TRBV5-4 and J is TRBJ1-1; TRBD1 aligns across 11 bases. CDR3 length equals 16 residues. J gave up 10 bases and V 4 bases, and 15 bases lay outside the gene matches. Germline lookup yields CDR1 SGHNT and CDR2 YYREEE (reference sequence). This CDR3 reads CASSAPPGQGDPGAFF. In DNA, the CDR3 is TGTGCCAGCAGCGCCCCCCCGGGACAGGGGGATCCCGGAGCTTTCTTT.

This chain connects TRBV7-9 to TRBJ2-6; 9 bases map to TRBD1. V shed 5 bases and J 2 bases; nucleotides not matched to a gene: 10. CDR3 length: 18 amino acids. CDR1 and CDR2 from the germline V gene are SEHNR and FQNEAQ (reference sequence). CDR3 amino acids: CASSGKGQGAAGANVLTF. The DNA of the CDR3 is TGTGCCAGCAGCGGAAAGGGACAGGGCGCGGCTGGGGCCAACGTCCTGACTTTC.

V usage is TRBV28 and J usage is TRBJ2-7; 9 nucleotides align to TRBD1. V was clipped by 7 bases and J by 7 bases; unmatched bases: 17. The germline V gene has CDR1 MDHEN and CDR2 SYDVKM. The CDR3 has 16 residues. CDR3 sequence: CASTSQRQGEMFEQYF. The CDR3 DNA reads TGTGCCAGCACTTCTCAACGACAGGGGGAGATGTTTGAGCAGTACTTC.

The chain employs TRBV11-2 and TRBJ2-7; no clear D gene. The CDR3 sequence is 14 residues long. Germline-derived CDR1 and CDR2 are SGHAT and FQNNGV. V was trimmed by 6 bases and J by 0 bases, leaving 12 bases between them. The CDR3 sequence: CASSPTPYSYEQYF. The CDR3 nucleotides read TGTGCCAGCAGTCCGACTCCTTACTCCTACGAGCAGTACTTC. Full variable domain (remainder filled in from reference TRBV11-2 and TRBJ2-7): EAGVAQSPRYKIIEKRQSVAFWCNPISGHATLYWYQQILGQGPKLLIQFQNNGVVDDSQLPKDRFSAERLKGVDSTLKIQPAKLEDSAVYLCASSPTPYSYEQYFGPGTRLTVT.

The CDR3 nucleotides read TGTGCCAGCTCACCCGGGACAGGGTATGGATATGGCTACACCTTC. This gives the protein CASSPGTGYGYGYTF. This chain joins TRBV18 and TRBJ1-2, with 9 nucleotides matching TRBD1. The CDR3 is 15 residues long. Germline V gives CDR1 KGHSH, CDR2 LQKENI. V lost 3 bases and J lost 5; bases outside the gene matches: 7.

The chain is built from TRBV19 and TRBJ2-1; 10 bases map to TRBD2. Trimming removed 3 bases from V and 7 bases from J; junction bases left unmatched: 9. CDR1 is LNHDA, CDR2 SQIVND, per germline (reference sequence). This CDR3 is 16 amino acids long. The CDR3 loop is CASSIRSAGGGNEQFF. CDR3 bases: TGTGCCAGTAGTATTCGTTCAGCGGGAGGGGGGAATGAGCAGTTCTTC.

This clone has only a few counts. The chain combines TRBV5-6 with TRBJ2-7; D gene unclear. Germline values: CDR1 SGHDT, CDR2 YYEEEE. V shed 0 bases and J shed 2 bases, with 15 bases lying between them. This CDR3 contains 16 residues. As DNA, the CDR3 is TGTGCCAGCAGCTTGGTGGCAGCGCAATTTACCTACGAGCAGTACTTC. Translated: CASSLVAAQFTYEQYF.

The chain uses TRBV2 and TRBJ1-5, with 11 nucleotides matching TRBD1. Trimming at V came to 5 bases and at J to 5 bases, leaving 5 bases not matched to a gene. Germline CDR1 is SNHLY and CDR2 is FYNNEI. This CDR3 is built from 15 residues. CDR3 in DNA: TGTGCCAGCAGTCAGGACAGGGGGCAGGATCAGCCCCAGCATTTT. This translates into CASSQDRGQDQPQHF.

This chain uses TRBV29-1 with TRBJ2-3, with D possibly matching TRBD2 (7 bases). Trimming took off 8 bases at V and 1 base at J, with 22 bases between the two ends. Germline assignment: CDR1 SQVTM and CDR2 ANQGSEA. The CDR3 extends over 16 amino acids. CDR3 bases: TGCAGCATATTGGGGGGCCAGCGGGGACGCACAGATACGCAGTATTTT. Its translation is CSILGGQRGRTDTQYF.

This rearrangement joins TRBV15 to TRBJ2-7; TRBD1 aligns across 8 bases. Germline V gene data show CDR1 as LNHNV and CDR2 as YYDKDF (reference sequence). This CDR3 is built from 14 residues. V was pared by 0 bases and J by 7 bases, with 5 bases of the junction left unmatched. CDR3 DNA sequence: TGTGCCACCAGCAGAGATCAGGGGGCAAAGGAGCAGTACTTC. It codes for CATSRDQGAKEQYF.

This clone was picked up a small number of times. The chain uses TRBV5-4 and TRBJ2-7, with 9 bases lining up with TRBD2. The CDR3 is 15 residues long. Trimming took 4 bases from V and 3 from J; bases not matched to a gene: 8. The V gene's germline CDR1 is SGHNT and CDR2 YYREEE (reference sequence). CDR3 residues: CASSHGTSSYYEQYF. The CDR3 DNA is TGTGCCAGCAGCCACGGGACTAGCTCGTACTACGAGCAGTACTTC.

The chain uses TRBV7-6 and TRBJ1-6; 8 bases match TRBD1. Germline CDR1 reads SGHVS; CDR2 reads FNYEAQ. The CDR3 length is 15 residues. V shed 0 bases and J 10 bases; nucleotides not matched to a gene: 5. DNA for the CDR3: TGTGCCAGCAGCTTAGCACAGGGGGGTAGCTCACCCCTCCACTTT. Its protein product is CASSLAQGGSSPLHF.

This rearrangement joins TRBV9 to TRBJ1-2, with TRBD1 matching over 11 bases. From germline, CDR1 is SGDLS and CDR2 YYNGEE. The CDR3 totals 18 residues. Losses at the gene ends were 0 bases for V and 3 bases for J; bases not matched to a gene: 10. In DNA, the CDR3 is TGTGCCAGCAGCGTAGTAGGGACAGGGGGGAGAACACACTATGGCTACACCTTC. Its protein product is CASSVVGTGGRTHYGYTF.

CDR3 in DNA: TGCGCCAGCAGCTTTTCCCCCCGGGGTGAAAAACTGTTTTTT. It codes for CASSFSPRGEKLFF. The chain links TRBV5-1 to TRBJ1-4; no clear D. Trimming left V 2 bases short and J 7 bases short, with 12 bases between. The length of the CDR3 is 14 residues. Germline V gene sequence: CDR1 SGHRS, CDR2 YFSETQ.

CDR3 residues: CATSDVTGPGASNTGELFF. CDR3 nucleotides: TGTGCCACCAGTGACGTAACCGGGCCAGGGGCTTCGAACACCGGGGAGCTGTTTTTT. V and J are TRBV24-1 and TRBJ2-2; D might be TRBD1 (6 bases). Trimming cost V 4 bases and J 0 bases, with 20 bases left between them. The CDR3 totals 19 residues. The germline CDR1 and CDR2 sequences are KGHDR and SFDVKD.